The subject of this entry is one TCR beta chain. Assay used: immunoSEQ multiplex PCR; TCRdb lists only in-frame clones, some missing. This table has approximately 150,000 clones, 70% to 90% appearing once. The CDR3 loop spans 17 amino acids. Germline V lookup: CDR1 KGHSH, CDR2 LQKENI. V shed 4 bases, J shed 6 bases, and the junction held 13 bases outside the gene matches. These data come from a study of control samples from healthy donors and cancer patients. Material: blood. The source of this sequence is a man younger than 35 in good health. The chain links TRBV18 to TRBJ2-1, with 9 bases fitting TRBD2. CDR3 DNA sequence: TGTGCCAGCTCACGCCCAATAGCGGGGGAGCCCCTCAATGAGCAGTTCTTC. It encodes CASSRPIAGEPLNEQFF. Looking up the rest from reference TRBV18 and TRBJ2-1 gives the full variable domain: NAGVMQNPRHLVRRRGQEARLRCSPMKGHSHVYWYRQLPEEGLKFMVYLQKENIIDESGMPKERFSAEFPKEGPSILRIQQVVRGDSAAYFCASSRPIAGEPLNEQFFGPGTRLTVL.